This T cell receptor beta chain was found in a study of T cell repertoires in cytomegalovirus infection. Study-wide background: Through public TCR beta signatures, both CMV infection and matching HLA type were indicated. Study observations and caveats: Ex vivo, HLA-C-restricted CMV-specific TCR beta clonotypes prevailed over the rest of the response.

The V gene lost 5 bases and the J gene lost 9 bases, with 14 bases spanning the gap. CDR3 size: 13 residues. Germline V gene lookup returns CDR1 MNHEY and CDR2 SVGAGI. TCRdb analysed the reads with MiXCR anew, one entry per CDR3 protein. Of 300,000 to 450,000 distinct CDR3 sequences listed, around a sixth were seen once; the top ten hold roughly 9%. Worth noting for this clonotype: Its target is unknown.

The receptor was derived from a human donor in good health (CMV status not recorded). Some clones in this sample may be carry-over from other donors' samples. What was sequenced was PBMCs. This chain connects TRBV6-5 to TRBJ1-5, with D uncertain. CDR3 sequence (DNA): TGTGCCAGCAGTCGCTCACGACAACGGCCCCAGCATTTT. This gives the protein CASSRSRQRPQHF.